These 4 T cell receptor beta chains came from one sample sequenced in a study of response to subunit inactivated influenza vaccine. Via MiXCR, TCRdb re-called the RT-PCR reads, giving one row per CDR3 protein. The sample carries around 760,000 distinct CDR3 sequences, about 15% recorded once. The sequencing here drew on PBMCs from blood, taken less than 15 days before vaccination. These receptor sequences come from a man aged 50 to 59 who received an inactivated influenza vaccine.

This clonotype has only a few counts. The rearrangement uses TRBV12-3 or TRBV12-4 and TRBJ1-5; 7 nucleotides agree with TRBD1. The CDR3 extends over 15 amino acids. V was pared by 6 bases and J by 4 bases, with 9 bases of the junction left unmatched. CDR3 DNA: TGTGCCAGCAGCTCCGGGACAGACAAAAATCAGCCCCAGCATTTT. Protein product: CASSSGTDKNQPQHF.

This clonotype was seen more than once but under ten times. The rearrangement uses TRBV4-3 and TRBJ2-2; TRBD1 or TRBD2 may be the D gene (5 bases each). The CDR3 runs to 16 residues. Trimming left V 0 bases short and J 4 bases short, with 12 bases between. Germline V CDR1 and CDR2: LGHNA, YSLEER. The CDR3 coding sequence is TGCGCCAGCAGCCAAGAGAGGGGCAGACCCACCGGGGAGCTGTTTTTT. Amino acids: CASSQERGRPTGELFF.

This clonotype was detected only a few times. CDR3 residues: CAISGTLGLAGPDTQYF. The CDR3 coding sequence is TGTGCCATCAGTGGAACCCTCGGACTAGCGGGACCAGATACGCAGTATTTT. The rearrangement joins TRBV10-3 to TRBJ2-3, with 12 bases fitting TRBD2. The CDR3 runs 17 residues. After removal of 4 bases from V and 4 bases from J, the junction contained 9 bases not matched to a gene. The germline V gene encodes CDR1 ENHRY and CDR2 SYGVKD.

The rearrangement links TRBV5-5 to TRBJ2-1; no clear D. CDR3 length: 14 amino acids. V was shortened by 5 bases and J by 5 bases, with 14 bases between the two germline ends. Looked up from germline, CDR1 is SGHKS and CDR2 is YYEKEE (reference sequence). The CDR3 nucleotides are TGTGCCAGCAGTCGACCCGACTTACACAATGAGCAGTTCTTC. Residues: CASSRPDLHNEQFF.